This T cell receptor (beta chain) originates from a study of metastatic and nonmetastatic thyroid tumors. Looking at the study overall: Repertoires from malignant and benign thyroid patients were compared across blood and tumor or nodule tissue. The study's findings and limits: Compared with benign nodules, malignant thyroid tumors were reported to have significantly higher TCR beta diversity in both blood and tumor.

Many counts were recorded for this clone. Its antigen remains unidentified. Original analysis: The study's classifier, a distant-metastasis tool for papillary thyroid cancer, was built using CDR3 differences across clinicopathological groups. TCRdb reprocessed the PCR reads via MiXCR. The authors' filters were not applied to this entry. The sample lists 30,000 or so clones; approximately 8% were seen once. The CDR3 is made up of 14 amino acids. V was clipped by 1 base and J by 5 bases, with 11 bases between them. Before thyroid surgery, none of the patients had received any treatment. The sample taken for sequencing was blood. The chain recombines TRBV12-3 or TRBV12-4 with TRBJ2-5; weak D call: TRBD1 (6 bases). This TCR was sampled from a female donor with papillary thyroid cancer or a benign thyroid nodule (not recorded which). Some clones in this sample may be carry-over from other donors' samples. CDR3 in DNA: TGTGCCAGCAGTTTAGACAGGGTAGACGAGACCCAGTACTTC. Translation gives CASSLDRVDETQYF.